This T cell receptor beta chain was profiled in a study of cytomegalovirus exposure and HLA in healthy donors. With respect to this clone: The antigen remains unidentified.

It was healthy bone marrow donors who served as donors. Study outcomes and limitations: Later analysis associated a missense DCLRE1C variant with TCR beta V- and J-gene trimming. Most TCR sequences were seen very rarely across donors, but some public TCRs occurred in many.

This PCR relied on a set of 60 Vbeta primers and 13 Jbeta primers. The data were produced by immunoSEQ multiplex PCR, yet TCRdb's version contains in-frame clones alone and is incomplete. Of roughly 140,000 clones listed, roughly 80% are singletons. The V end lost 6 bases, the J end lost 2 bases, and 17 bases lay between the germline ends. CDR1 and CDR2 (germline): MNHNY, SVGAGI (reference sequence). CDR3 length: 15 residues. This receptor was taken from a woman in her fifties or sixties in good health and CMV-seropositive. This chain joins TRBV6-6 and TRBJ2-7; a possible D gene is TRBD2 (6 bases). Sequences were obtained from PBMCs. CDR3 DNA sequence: TGTGCCAGCAGGGGACTGACGGGGCCTGCCTACGAGCAGTACTTC. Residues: CASRGLTGPAYEQYF.